The 4 T cell receptor beta chains below all came from one sample that was sequenced in a study of blood T cell repertoires in COVID-19. Using immunoSEQ multiplex PCR, the repertoire was profiled, and TCRdb retains in-frame clones only, with some absent. The table records hundreds of thousands of clones, 80% to 90% of them present only once. The specimen sequenced was PBMCs or T cells enriched from blood (not recorded which). The origin of the receptors is a man aged 18 to 35 who had recovered from COVID-19.

In its sample, this clone was seen many times. The rearrangement uses TRBV5-1 and TRBJ1-2; tentatively, D is TRBD1 (5 bases). Germline values: CDR1 SGHRS, CDR2 YFSETQ. The CDR3 has 15 amino acids. The ends were cut back, 4 bases at V and 5 bases at J, with 18 bases in the middle. CDR3 sequence: CASSGGDGEGYGYTF. The CDR3, as DNA: TGCGCCAGCAGCGGGGGGGACGGAGAAGGGTATGGCTACACCTTC.

This clone was observed a few times. V is TRBV4-2 and J is TRBJ2-1; 11 bases map to TRBD2. V gave up 3 bases and J gave up 1 base; unmatched junction bases: 5. Germline values: CDR1 LGHNA, CDR2 YNFKEQ. The length of the CDR3 is 17 residues. The chain's CDR3 is CASSQDRTSGSYNEQFF. CDR3 coding DNA: TGTGCCAGCAGCCAGGATCGGACTAGCGGGTCCTACAATGAGCAGTTCTTC.

The chain uses TRBV29-1 and TRBJ1-2; 11 positions agree with TRBD1. J was trimmed by 4 bases and V by 3 bases; bases with no gene match: 10. Germline CDR1 is SQVTM and CDR2 is ANQGSEA. CDR3 size: 16 residues. The CDR3 DNA follows: TGCAGCGTTGATGGCGGACAGGGGGCGGGCCTCTATGGCTACACCTTC. Its translation is CSVDGGQGAGLYGYTF.

The chain joins TRBV4-2 to TRBJ1-1, with D possibly TRBD1 on 6 matching bases. Germline V CDR1 and CDR2: LGHNA, YNFKEQ. This CDR3 is built from 14 residues. The V end was cut by 2 bases, the J end by 5 bases, with 12 bases between. The CDR3 here is CASSQPDSTTEAFF. DNA of the CDR3: TGTGCCAGCAGCCAACCGGACAGCACTACTGAAGCTTTCTTT.